This T cell receptor (beta chain) was captured by sequencing in a study of blood T cell repertoires in COVID-19. Study as a whole: Some COVID-19 samples were acute and others convalescent; all came from the United States, Italy and Spain. Sources were T cells, B-cell-depleted T cells, or PBMCs; the material itself was cDNA or gDNA.

Study processing details: The assay estimated nucleated cells by amplifying reference gene primers. Method: immunoSEQ multiplex PCR; TCRdb's copy keeps in-frame clones and lacks some. For V, J and clone size, that table is used; D and trimming come from the DNA. Of 61,000 or so clones listed, just over 85% are singletons. In regard to this clone: At one of its ends the junction is not consistent with the germline gene, which may arise from a read error.

Germline CDR1 and CDR2: SGHNT and YYREEE (reference sequence). This CDR3 has 13 amino acids. The chain has TRBV5-4 and TRBJ2-3; TRBD2 matches at 8 bases. The material sequenced was peripheral blood. The sequence derives from an elderly woman with active COVID-19. For the CDR3, the DNA is TGTGCCAGCAGCCAAGACCCCGGGACTAGAAGCGATTTT. It codes for CASSQDPGTRSDF.